These 8 T cell receptor beta chains share one sample of origin, sequenced in a study of T cells in Graves' hyperthyroidism and ophthalmopathy. What was amplified from RNA transcripts were TCR beta CDR3 regions. TCR CDR3 regions were first amplified by RT-PCR with HTBI primers. TCRdb redid the calling of the multiplex PCR reads with MiXCR, one entry per CDR3 protein. Of some 700,000 distinct CDR3 sequences detected, roughly 17% appear once; the ten largest clones hold about 14%. The sample was blood. All receptors derive from a man aged 45-60 years with Graves' hyperthyroidism.

This clonotype was seen just once. The rearrangement links TRBV12-3 or TRBV12-4 to TRBJ2-2; D could derive from TRBD1 or TRBD2 (5 bases each). The CDR3 is 15 residues long. V lost 5 bases, J lost 4 bases, and 14 bases lay in between. The CDR3 sequence: CASSPAGAGTGELFF. CDR3 DNA sequence: TGTGCCAGCAGTCCGGCCGGGGCGGGCACCGGGGAGCTGTTTTTT.

This chain uses TRBV11-2 with TRBJ2-7; D possibly corresponds to TRBD1 (5 bases). The V gene's germline CDR1 is SGHAT and CDR2 FQNNGV. The CDR3 is made up of 15 amino acids. Trimming cost V 4 bases and J 0 bases, with 13 bases left between them. The CDR3 protein is CASSSLKGFSYEQYF. The CDR3 bases are TGTGCCAGCAGCTCCCTTAAGGGGTTCTCCTACGAGCAGTACTTC.

This clonotype was picked up many times. The chain carries TRBV20-1 and TRBJ2-7; no clear D. The CDR3 runs to 15 residues. The V gene lost 1 base and the J gene lost 5 bases, with 18 bases spanning the gap. The germline gives CDR1 DFQATT, CDR2 SNEGSKA (reference sequence). CDR3 protein: CSARVRRFFDNEQYF. The CDR3 nucleotides read TGCAGTGCTAGAGTTCGTCGGTTTTTCGATAACGAGCAGTACTTC.

This clonotype has only a few counts. This may be a read error: a much more frequent sequence differs by one nucleotide. The gene calls are TRBV3-1 and TRBJ2-7; D gene uncertain. V was pared by 3 bases and J by 3 bases, with 3 bases between. Per germline, CDR1 LGHDT and CDR2 YNNKEL (reference sequence). The CDR3 loop spans 11 amino acids. The CDR3 spells CASSHIYEQYF. The CDR3, as DNA: TGTGCCAGCAGCCACATCTACGAGCAGTACTTC.

At least ten counts were recorded for this clonotype. The rearrangement joins TRBV7-2 to TRBJ2-6; D is unclear. Germline loops: CDR1 SGHTA, CDR2 FQGNSA. Trimming left V 5 bases short and J 4 bases short, with 9 bases between. The CDR3 runs to 14 residues. Here the CDR3 reads CASSPSPGANVLTF. The CDR3 DNA is TGTGCCAGCAGCCCCTCTCCAGGGGCCAACGTCCTGACTTTC.

This clonotype was counted between two and nine times. This chain links TRBV24-1 with TRBJ2-1; 7 bases match TRBD1. This CDR3 has 14 residues. From germline, CDR1 is KGHDR and CDR2 SFDVKD. V lost 4 bases, J lost 5 bases, and 4 bases stayed unmatched. The CDR3 bases are TGTGCCACCAGTGAGGGACAGAACAACAATGAGCAGTTCTTC. It codes for CATSEGQNNNEQFF.

This clonotype was found many times. J is TRBJ1-4 and V is TRBV2, with 8 bases that match TRBD1. Per germline, CDR1 SNHLY and CDR2 FYNNEI. Trimming at V came to 2 bases and at J to 7 bases, leaving 6 bases not matched to a gene. The CDR3 loop spans 15 amino acids. CDR3 sequence (DNA): TGTGCCAGCAGTGAACAGGGGGCGCGAGGTGAAAAACTGTTTTTT. Encoded protein: CASSEQGARGEKLFF.

There are a few counts of this clonotype. The CDR3 is CASSQDGFWAYGYTF. CDR3 DNA sequence: TGTGCCAGCAGCCAAGACGGCTTTTGGGCCTATGGCTACACCTTC. V gene TRBV3-1 combines with J gene TRBJ1-2; D gene uncertain. Germline CDR1 LGHDT, CDR2 YNNKEL (reference sequence). Trimming took off 0 bases at V and 4 bases at J, with 12 bases between the two ends. The length of the CDR3 is 15 residues.